This T cell receptor beta chain was captured by sequencing in a study of cytomegalovirus exposure and HLA in healthy donors (dated by TCRdb to 2016 to 2017). Context from the whole study: According to an earlier analysis of around 600 of the donors, roughly 180 million T cells yielded over 90 million unique TCR beta sequences and about 300 Gb of sequence data. HLA typing covered class I and class II loci at four-digit resolution. A later analysis re-analyzed previously published TCR beta repertoires from about 600 donors and added high-resolution HLA genotyping to study TCR occurrence patterns. A later genetic analysis took genome-wide SNP genotypes for about 65% of the roughly 670 donors and used that subset as a discovery cohort. Rather than using new phenotypic data, the later analysis identified candidate immune exposures from TCR beta sequences and from how often those sequences occurred across donors. The study aimed to test whether signatures of past pathogen exposure could be identified by cataloging public T cell receptors. Typing coverage varied by locus: 629-630 donors for A, B, C, DRB1 and DQB1; roughly 520 for DQA1; approximately 610 for DPA1; 400 to 480 for DPB1. Every repertoire in the discovery cohort had been generated on one and the same sequencing platform. Roughly 5 DR-DQ haplotypes were handled as single units for association and clustering because linkage in the cohort was strong. The study profiled the T cell repertoires of 666 subjects by immunosequencing and related them to cytomegalovirus serostatus. An early release that covered several hundred HLA-typed donors contained about 290 gigabases of sequencing data and 80 million or so unique TCR sequences. Across some 400 genotyped donors of the cohort, an average of roughly 200,000 unique TCR beta nucleotide sequences per donor were sequenced, and 15% to 20% of those sequences were non-productive. An earlier analysis of several hundred of the donors applied high-throughput TCR beta sequencing to assess whether each TCR beta V gene segment acted as functional or pseudogenic. The study combined high-throughput TCR immunosequencing, statistical association of individual TCRs with disease status, and machine learning to predict cytomegalovirus infection status. Of the approximately 370 genotyped donors, 80% to 90% were placed in the genetic ancestry cluster associated with self-reported Caucasian donors. Besides the first cohort of roughly 660 subjects, a separate validation cohort made up of 120 different subjects was used. Donor age, sex, ethnicity and CMV serostatus were compiled together with the repertoire data. The research as a whole found: The cohort was sequenced for TCR beta chains only, and without alpha or paired-chain data the features that could be detected were limited. In a later analysis, several top co-occurrence clusters were reported to appear linked to parvovirus B19, influenza, CMV and Epstein-Barr virus. In a later analysis, HLA-associated TCR beta chains were found to be more clonally expanded and to have lower generation probabilities than equally common non-associated chains. In a later analysis, 15,000 to 20,000 TCR beta sequences were associated with specific HLA alleles at a false discovery rate of 0.05. Broadly in line with IMGT annotations, most TCR beta V segments showed up in productive rearrangements about 87% or about 30% of the time in an earlier analysis of 587 of the donors. The study gave a list of 150 to 200 TCR beta chains associated with cytomegalovirus. The authors suggested that the approach could potentially be extended to other disease states and immunological phenotypes. Seventeen rarely observed V segments, including chromosome 9 orphons, were excluded from the earlier analysis of about 610 of the donors because counts were too low. In both the original and validation cohorts, the classifier was reported to diagnose cytomegalovirus status with high specificity and sensitivity. Immune exposure information for the cohort was limited to CMV serostatus. Most TCR sequences were observed very rarely across donors, whereas some public TCRs were present in many individuals. According to a later analysis, most CMV-associated TCR beta chains appeared to be HLA-restricted, and the HLA associations seemed to be driven largely by CMV exposure. In a later genetic analysis, a missense DCLRE1C variant was associated with V-gene and J-gene trimming of TCR beta chains, and the association was replicated in an independent cohort. A further reported finding was that TCR beta sequences accurately predicted the HLA-A and HLA-B alleles for most subjects in the first cohort. Linkage disequilibrium might explain the correlated functional status among segregating V segments, but an unknown experimental factor could not be excluded. The presence/absence analyses assumed that sequencing depth was roughly uniform across donors, and that assumption may not be true. In vitro tests confirmed that a few of the cytomegalovirus-associated TCR beta chains recognize cytomegalovirus antigens. A cluster of highly shared sequence variants was judged likely to be a technical artifact of the sequencing pipeline. Strong co-occurrence of HLA alleles, especially DR and DQ, made assigning TCR associations to individual alleles difficult. A later analysis found that TCR association rates varied across HLA loci, with DRB1 alleles showing the most associated TCRs and HLA-C alleles the fewest. Because HLA typing was missing for some donors at each locus, association tests included only the typed subset. The 87-base-pair reads could not distinguish some IMGT-functional V segments, including TRBV6-2 and TRBV6-3, so those segments were excluded. According to a later genetic analysis, donors in an Asian-associated ancestry cluster had fewer N-insertions in productive TCRs than the roughly 700-donor mean.

As concerns this clone: It has no known antigen specificity.

The method was the immunoSEQ multiplex PCR assay. The multiplex PCR relied on a mix of 60 forward primers for TCR Vbeta segments and 13 reverse primers for TCR Jbeta segments. The CDR3 region of rearranged TCR beta genes was amplified from genomic DNA by a multiplex PCR assay. Amplified TCR beta libraries were sequenced as 87-base-pair reads on the Illumina HiSeq System. For the original study's pipeline: In a later analysis, tens of millions of unique TCR beta chains were counted across the approximately 620 repertoires, and some 10 million of these chains were shared by at least two donors. To remove PCR and sequencing errors, raw reads were error-corrected and collapsed into unique sequences using a nearest-neighbor algorithm that merged closely related sequences. V, D and J gene segments were assigned by aligning CDR3 sequences to IMGT reference sequences. For a sequence to be retained, at least a six-nucleotide match to both a V gene segment and a J gene segment was required. Rearrangements were classified as productive when the CDR3 lacked stop codons and remained in frame with V and J, and all other rearrangements were classified as non-productive. CDR3 was defined by IMGT convention, running from the second conserved V-encoded cysteine to the conserved J-encoded phenylalanine. In an earlier analysis of around 540 of the donors, sequences lacking an unambiguous match to a single V gene segment were excluded. An earlier analysis of several hundred of the donors called V segments functional above 56.7% productive rearrangements and segregating when the between-donor standard deviation exceeded 5%. To diagnose cytomegalovirus status from the catalog of TCR beta chain sequences, a statistical classification framework was built. V and J gene assignment, in a later analysis, came from comparing TCR nucleotide sequences with IMGT/GENE-DB human TR gene sequences. In a later analysis, CDR3 sequences and most-parsimonious VDJ recombination scenarios were assigned using the TCRdist pipeline. In a later analysis, each TCR beta chain was defined by its CDR3 amino acid sequence together with its V-gene family, and reads without a unique V-gene family were excluded. In a later analysis, 500 to 700 highly shared, low-generation-probability nucleotide sequences were removed to address suspected cross-contamination and a sequencing artifact. In a later analysis, a clonal expansion index for each public chain was calculated from normalized within-repertoire ranks of inferred template counts. A later analysis computed generation probabilities with a VDJ recombination model fitted to out-of-frame rearrangements, and checked the results against IGoR. Hypergeometric tests were used in a later analysis to score TCR-TCR, TCR-HLA and TCR-CMV co-occurrence, with a repertoire-size bias correction applied to the TCR pairs. False discovery rates were estimated in a later analysis by permuting HLA or CMV assignments 20 times. In a later analysis, co-occurring TCRs were grouped using DBSCAN, and TCRdist sequence similarity was added for clustering within HLA-allele-positive subsets. For co-occurrence clustering, repertoires with fewer than 30,000 or more than 120,000 public chains were excluded, along with four or five repertoires with anomalous nucleotide sharing. TCRdb holds this immuneACCESS table with in-frame rearrangements only. Some clones are missing; in checked studies, unresolved V genes explain under half, and the rest has no known cause. V, J and clone size are taken as reported in that table, and D and trimming were inferred from the DNA itself. The sample table on file contains 150,000 to 200,000 clones. The leading ten clones occupy 1% to 1.5% of the sample.

Deletion took 2 bases off V and 0 bases off J, with a span of 2 bases between the germline ends. From its cysteine to its phenylalanine, the CDR3 spans 13 amino acids. Just CDR3 DNA is preserved here, 39 bases in frame from base 1. CDR1 SGHTA and CDR2 FQGNSA were looked up in the germline V gene. The cohort was made up of about 610 healthy bone marrow donors. Cohort members were all nominally healthy when sampled, although unrecorded immune exposures were likely present. The donor was CMV seronegative and was included in the group of 352 seronegative cohort members. Each donor provided a peripheral blood sample, and peripheral blood mononuclear cells were used for TCR beta sequencing. Genomic DNA extraction from the blood cell samples was performed with the Qiagen DNeasy Blood Extraction Kit.

The sample comprised PBMCs. The V gene is TRBV7-2 and the J gene is TRBJ1-5, with the D gene not confidently named. The TCR originated in a woman aged 55-70 years in good health and CMV-seronegative. CDR3 protein: CASSLHSNQPQHF. At the DNA level, the sequence is TGTGCCAGCAGCTTACATAGCAATCAGCCCCAGCATTTT. Supplemented by the reference TRBV7-2 and TRBJ1-5 proteins around the CDR3, the complete variable domain is GAGVSQSPSNKVTEKGKDVELRCDPISGHTALYWYRQSLGQGLEFLIYFQGNSAPDKSGLPSDRFSAERTGGSVSTLTIQRTQQEDSAVYLCASSLHSNQPQHFGDGTRLSIL.